The 24 T cell receptor beta chains in this list originate from one sample, sequenced in a study of blood T cell repertoires in COVID-19 (dated by TCRdb to the early 2020s). The library was made by the immunoSEQ multiplex PCR assay. In its TCRdb copy, this immuneACCESS table keeps in-frame sequences only and misses some clones. Where compared with another copy, unresolved V genes explain less than half of these, and the others have no known cause. The sample table contains roughly 210,000 clones; only one count was recorded for around 84% of them. The top ten hold about 10% of the sample. The sequenced sample was peripheral blood. Source of these receptors: a woman aged 80 or over with COVID-19, enrolled during active disease.

This clone appeared once. The rearrangement links TRBV5-1 to TRBJ2-2; 10 nucleotides line up with TRBD2. V shed 2 bases, J shed 6 bases, and the junction held 4 bases outside the gene matches. This CDR3 is built from 15 residues. Germline assignment: CDR1 SGHRS and CDR2 YFSETQ. The CDR3 is CASSLPAGGPGELFF. In DNA, the CDR3 is TGCGCCAGCAGCTTACCAGCGGGGGGGCCCGGGGAGCTGTTTTTT.

This clone was counted only a few times. The V and J genes are TRBV5-1 and TRBJ1-4; D possibly corresponds to TRBD1 (5 bases). The CDR3 contains 13 residues. The germline V and J ends were trimmed by 6 bases and 7 bases, with 13 bases remaining between them. CDR1 is SGHRS and CDR2 is YFSETQ in the germline V gene. CDR3: CASMGQYGEKLFF. CDR3 sequence (DNA): TGCGCCAGCATGGGGCAGTACGGTGAAAAACTGTTTTTT.

The gene calls are TRBV7-9 and TRBJ1-6; no clear D. Germline-derived CDR1 and CDR2 are SEHNR and FQNEAQ (reference sequence). Trimming took off 5 bases at V and 6 bases at J, with 8 bases between the two ends. The CDR3 length is 13 residues. The CDR3 DNA follows: TGTGCCAGCAGCCCGGTAGTTAATTCACCCCTCCACTTT. Translated, it gives CASSPVVNSPLHF.

The J gene is TRBJ1-1, the V gene TRBV27, with D perhaps matching TRBD1 (6 bases). V was pared by 7 bases and J by 0 bases, with 15 bases between. In germline, CDR1 is MNHEY, CDR2 SMNVEV (reference sequence). The CDR3 covers 15 residues. The CDR3 spells CASTKRQALNTEAFF. For the CDR3, the DNA is TGTGCCAGCACTAAGAGACAGGCATTGAACACTGAAGCTTTCTTT.

V is TRBV5-6 and J is TRBJ1-3; D gene unclear. Germline V gene sequence: CDR1 SGHDT, CDR2 YYEEEE. CDR3 length: 15 residues. Trimming took off 3 bases at V and 0 bases at J, with 10 bases between the two ends. CDR3 nucleotide sequence: TGTGCCAGCAGCTATCCGGGGATCTCTGGAAACACCATATATTTT. Translation: CASSYPGISGNTIYF.

The chain employs TRBV5-3 and TRBJ1-2, with 7 bases matching TRBD1. TRBV5-3 is filed as an ORF, its function uncertain. V was clipped by 4 bases and J by 5 bases; unmatched bases: 11. The CDR3 covers 15 residues. Here the CDR3 reads CARSHITGECYGYTF. CDR3 bases: TGTGCCAGAAGCCATATTACAGGGGAATGTTATGGCTACACCTTC.

The chain combines TRBV19 with TRBJ2-4; 12 nucleotides line up with TRBD2. The CDR3 sequence is 20 residues long. Germline trimming cut 4 bases from V and 1 base from J; bases unmatched to any gene: 14. Germline CDR1 and CDR2: LNHDA and SQIVND (reference sequence). CDR3 protein: CASSTPGLAGGLPAKNIQYF. CDR3 in DNA: TGTGCCAGTAGTACACCGGGACTAGCGGGTGGATTGCCGGCCAAAAACATTCAGTACTTC.

This sequence joins TRBV10-3 and TRBJ1-6; 8 nucleotides match TRBD1. The CDR3 totals 13 residues. Germline assignment: CDR1 ENHRY and CDR2 SYGVKD. Germline trimming cut 6 bases from V and 11 bases from J; bases unmatched to any gene: 6. CDR3 protein: CAISPDRGPPLHF. The CDR3 DNA follows: TGTGCCATCAGCCCTGACAGGGGACCACCCCTCCACTTT.

The chain uses TRBV7-9 and TRBJ2-5; TRBD2 matches 11 bases. Trimming at V came to 2 bases and at J to 3 bases, leaving 11 bases not matched to a gene. The length of the CDR3 is 18 residues. Germline values: CDR1 SEHNR, CDR2 FQNEAQ (reference sequence). CDR3 DNA sequence: TGTGCCAGCAGCTTAAGGGCTAGCGGGGGGATTTACGAAGAGACCCAGTACTTC. It translates to CASSLRASGGIYEETQYF.

The chain joins TRBV29-1 to TRBJ2-3; D unresolved. Germline values: CDR1 SQVTM, CDR2 ANQGSEA. V lost 7 bases to trimming and J lost 2 bases, with 10 bases between them. The CDR3 spans 12 residues. CDR3 DNA: TGCAGCGCAGACATTAACACAGATACGCAGTATTTT. As protein: CSADINTDTQYF.

The chain links TRBV3-1 (or the pseudogene TRBV3-2) to TRBJ1-5; 9 bases line up with TRBD1. CDR3 length: 15 residues. The ends lost 4 bases at V and 3 bases at J; junction bases unmatched: 4. Germline lookup yields CDR1 LGHDT and CDR2 YNNKEL (reference sequence). CDR3 DNA: TGTGCCAGCAGCCGCGGGACAGGGAACAATCAGCCCCAGCATTTT. Translated, it gives CASSRGTGNNQPQHF.

The V call is TRBV28, the J call TRBJ2-3; 8 bases match TRBD2. Germline V gives CDR1 MDHEN, CDR2 SYDVKM. This CDR3 region has 17 residues. Unmatched junction bases numbered 9, after V lost 1 base and J lost 3 bases. The CDR3 sequence is CASSLFVTGGRTDTQYF. The CDR3 nucleotides read TGTGCCAGCAGTTTATTCGTTACAGGCGGGAGGACAGATACGCAGTATTTT.

The chain recombines TRBV27 with TRBJ2-7; 7 bases are shared with TRBD1. Germline V lookup: CDR1 MNHEY, CDR2 SMNVEV (reference sequence). With V trimmed by 0 bases and J by 3 bases, 2 bases remained unmatched. This CDR3 is 14 amino acids long. The CDR3 loop reads CASSLSAGGYEQYF. In DNA form, the CDR3 reads TGTGCCAGCAGTTTATCGGCAGGGGGCTACGAGCAGTACTTC.

This chain connects TRBV2 to TRBJ1-6, with a tentative D call TRBD1 (5 bases). Germline values: CDR1 SNHLY, CDR2 FYNNEI. V was pared by 3 bases and J by 7 bases, with 13 bases between. The CDR3 sequence is 15 residues long. CDR3 amino acids: CASSDLGGGNSPLHF. The DNA of the CDR3 is TGTGCCAGCAGTGATTTGGGGGGAGGGAATTCACCCCTCCACTTT.

The chain recombines TRBV6-5 with TRBJ2-3, with D perhaps matching TRBD2 (6 bases). In germline, CDR1 is MNHEY, CDR2 SVGAGI. Trimming took 7 bases from V and 11 from J, leaving 22 bases between them. CDR3 length equals 14 residues. The CDR3: CASMRGRQAPGQYF. Written as DNA, the CDR3 is TGTGCCAGCATGCGGGGCAGGCAGGCACCCGGGCAGTATTTT.

This clone has a handful of counts. The chain has TRBV5-1 and TRBJ1-1, with D perhaps matching TRBD1 (6 bases). The CDR3 is 13 residues long. The germline CDR1 and CDR2 sequences are SGHRS and YFSETQ. Between the trimmed V and J ends, which lost 4 bases and 5 bases, there was a span of 12 bases. CDR3 DNA: TGCGCCAGCAGCGTACAGGGAGGGACTGAAGCTTTCTTT. Protein: CASSVQGGTEAFF.

This clone came up a few times. This chain connects TRBV5-1 to TRBJ1-3, with D perhaps matching TRBD1 (5 bases). Trimming stripped 0 bases from V and 0 bases from J, with 10 bases between. In germline, CDR1 is SGHRS, CDR2 YFSETQ. The CDR3 is made up of 16 amino acids. The CDR3 bases are TGCGCCAGCAGCTTGGTGGGGGGATACTCTGGAAACACCATATATTTT. Its translation is CASSLVGGYSGNTIYF. The full variable domain, in which reference TRBV5-1 and TRBJ1-3 provide the parts outside the CDR3, is KAGVTQTPRYLIKTRGQQVTLSCSPISGHRSVSWYQQTPGQGLQFLFEYFSETQRNKGNFPGRFSGRQFSNSRSEMNVSTLELGDSALYLCASSLVGGYSGNTIYFGEGSWLTVV.

V usage is TRBV27 and J usage is TRBJ2-7; weak D call: TRBD2 (7 bases). The ends were cut back, 6 bases at V and 5 bases at J, with 14 bases in the middle. Looked up from germline, CDR1 is MNHEY and CDR2 is SMNVEV (reference sequence). This CDR3 comprises 13 residues. CDR3 loop: CASRPQGGDEQYV. The CDR3 bases are TGTGCCAGCAGGCCCCAAGGGGGGGACGAGCAGTACGTC.

The V gene is TRBV3-1 (or the pseudogene TRBV3-2), the J gene TRBJ2-4; 13 positions match TRBD2. The germline CDR1 and CDR2 sequences are LGHDT and YNNKEL (reference sequence). The junction had 2 bases not matched to a gene; V was cut back by 4 bases and J by 5 bases. The CDR3 sequence is 15 residues long. CDR3 sequence reads: CASSPLAGGQNIQYF. CDR3 DNA: TGTGCCAGCAGCCCACTAGCGGGGGGGCAAAACATTCAGTACTTC.

The chain is built from TRBV13 and TRBJ1-2; 9 bases fit TRBD1. The V gene's germline CDR1 is PRHDT and CDR2 FYEKMQ (reference sequence). Trimming took 3 bases from V and 5 from J; bases not matched to a gene: 4. The CDR3 runs to 14 residues. The CDR3 nucleotides are TGTGCCAGCAGCTTGATGGGACAGGGTTATGGCTACACCTTC. Amino acid sequence: CASSLMGQGYGYTF.

The J gene is TRBJ2-7, the V gene TRBV6-5, with 9 bases fitting TRBD2. This CDR3 has 14 amino acids. The ends lost 4 bases at V and 6 bases at J; junction bases unmatched: 7. CDR1 MNHEY and CDR2 SVGAGI come from the germline V gene. The CDR3 reads CASSSWRGGSEQYF. The CDR3 bases are TGTGCCAGCAGTTCCTGGCGGGGGGGAAGCGAGCAGTACTTC.

The chain has TRBV10-3 and TRBJ1-2, with a possible D match to TRBD1 (6 bases). There are 13 residues in the CDR3. Germline values: CDR1 ENHRY, CDR2 SYGVKD. With 4 bases removed from V and 2 bases from J, the gap between germline ends came to 8 bases. Here the CDR3 DNA reads TGTGCCATCAGTGGAGACAGGAACTATGGCTACACCTTC. This sequence encodes CAISGDRNYGYTF.

The genes are TRBV5-6 and TRBJ1-2; unclear D gene. The germline V and J ends were trimmed by 4 bases and 5 bases, with 9 bases remaining between them. Germline values: CDR1 SGHDT, CDR2 YYEEEE. This CDR3 has 12 amino acids. This CDR3 is CASSRRGYGYTF. Written as DNA, the CDR3 is TGTGCCAGCAGCAGGCGGGGTTATGGCTACACCTTC. Combining the CDR3 with reference TRBV5-6 and TRBJ1-2 gives the whole variable domain DAGVTQSPTHLIKTRGQQVTLRCSPKSGHDTVSWYQQALGQGPQFIFQYYEEEERQRGNFPDRFSGHQFPNYSSELNVNALLLGDSALYLCASSRRGYGYTFGSGTRLTVV.

The chain recombines TRBV10-3 with TRBJ2-7; perhaps TRBD2 as D (5 bases). This CDR3 has 8 residues. Germline CDR1 is ENHRY and CDR2 is SYGVKD. CDR3 loop: CAISETGV. The CDR3 region has the DNA TGTGCCATCAGTGAGACGGGAGTC.